The T cell receptor beta chain described here comes from a study of cytomegalovirus exposure and HLA in healthy donors. Germline assignment: CDR1 KGHSH and CDR2 LQKENI. Trimming removed 0 bases from V and 4 bases from J, with 21 bases in between. The CDR3 is 18 residues long. Details on this clone: Its antigen is undetermined.

Each of the donors was a healthy bone marrow donor. While unrecorded immune exposures were likely, the donors were nominally healthy when sampled. The study's findings and limits: Later, TCR association rates were found to vary by HLA locus, highest for DRB1 and lowest for HLA-C. Reportedly, TCR beta sequences accurately predicted HLA-A and HLA-B alleles in most subjects.

The PCR had 60 Vbeta and 13 Jbeta primers. The table came from immunoSEQ multiplex PCR; TCRdb's copy has only in-frame clones and leaves some out. The sample has approximately 160,000 clones, 77% seen once. This sequence was found in a woman between 40 and 55 years old in good health and CMV-seropositive. The sequenced sample was PBMCs. The V and J genes are TRBV18 and TRBJ1-1; D is possibly TRBD1 (5 bases). CDR3: CASSPPAAGRRRGTEAFF. CDR3 nucleotides: TGTGCCAGCTCACCACCGGCGGCAGGGAGGAGGAGAGGCACTGAAGCTTTCTTT. Drawing the rest from reference TRBV18 and TRBJ1-1, the complete variable domain is NAGVMQNPRHLVRRRGQEARLRCSPMKGHSHVYWYRQLPEEGLKFMVYLQKENIIDESGMPKERFSAEFPKEGPSILRIQQVVRGDSAAYFCASSPPAAGRRRGTEAFFGQGTRLTVV.